The 27 T cell receptor beta chains below come from one sample, sequenced in a study of post-analysis software for immune sequencing data. Their cognate antigens are unknown. Points from the study as a whole: Four or five TRBV segments were more frequent in patients than controls; TRBV5-6, TRBV5-1 and TRBV20-1 belonged to this group.

The authors incorporated unique molecular identifiers into the TCR beta cDNA libraries. TCRdb ran MiXCR on the PCR reads and lists one entry per CDR3 protein. The top ten clones hold under 2% of a sample with about 620,000 distinct CDR3 sequences, about 40% of them seen once. The sequenced sample consisted of blood. The receptors originated from a girl aged 5 to 17 with multiple sclerosis.

The rearrangement links TRBV7-2 to TRBJ2-3; perhaps TRBD2 as D (5 bases). Germline values: CDR1 SGHTA, CDR2 FQGNSA. The ends were cut back, 4 bases at V and 2 bases at J, with 7 bases in the middle. The CDR3 is made up of 13 amino acids. In DNA form, the CDR3 reads TGTGCCAGCAGCTCCGGGATCACAGATACGCAGTATTTT. Translating gives CASSSGITDTQYF.

In its sample, this clonotype was seen a few times. V gene TRBV5-1 combines with J gene TRBJ1-4, with D possibly TRBD1 on 5 matching bases. V lost 2 bases and J 4 bases, leaving 9 bases between the germline ends. Germline values: CDR1 SGHRS, CDR2 YFSETQ. CDR3 length equals 14 residues. The CDR3 nucleotides read TGCGCCAGCAGCTTCGGTCAGGGTAATGAAAAACTGTTTTTT. Translation gives CASSFGQGNEKLFF.

The chain has TRBV27 and TRBJ1-4, with unresolved D. Trimming removed 6 bases from V and 8 bases from J, with 19 bases in between. The CDR3 extends over 15 amino acids. Per the germline V gene, CDR1 is MNHEY and CDR2 is SMNVEV (reference sequence). The CDR3 region is CASRGRAFTWEKLFF. The DNA for the CDR3 is TGTGCCAGCAGGGGCCGGGCCTTTACTTGGGAAAAACTGTTTTTT. Drawing the rest from reference TRBV27 and TRBJ1-4, the complete variable domain is EAQVTQNPRYLITVTGKKLTVTCSQNMNHEYMSWYRQDPGLGLRQIYYSMNVEVTDKGDVPEGYKVSRKEKRNFPLILESPSPNQTSLYFCASRGRAFTWEKLFFGSGTQLSVL.

The rearrangement links TRBV12-3 or TRBV12-4 to TRBJ2-1, with TRBD1 identical over 8 bases. The CDR3 totals 17 residues. V lost 7 bases, J lost 7 bases, and 18 bases stayed unmatched. CDR3 DNA sequence: TGTGCCAGCACCCTCTCAGGGGGCCGAACGGTTTGGAATGAGCAGTTCTTC. Translating gives CASTLSGGRTVWNEQFF.

This sequence joins TRBV29-1 and TRBJ2-3; 8 nucleotides agree with TRBD1. V dropped 7 bases and J dropped 3; count of bases not matched to a gene: 15. CDR3 length: 16 residues. The germline V gene has CDR1 SQVTM and CDR2 ANQGSEA. CDR3 in DNA: TGCAGCGCCCTAGGACCCCAGGGGGCAAGAACAGATACGCAGTATTTT. This sequence encodes CSALGPQGARTDTQYF.

This clonotype occurred a few times. CDR3 DNA sequence: TGTGCCAGCGGGGGCCTGAACACTGAAGCTTTCTTT. It encodes CASGGLNTEAFF. The chain has TRBV13 and TRBJ1-1; maybe TRBD1 (6 bases). With 8 bases removed from V and 0 bases from J, the gap between germline ends came to 7 bases. This CDR3 is built from 12 residues. Per germline, CDR1 PRHDT and CDR2 FYEKMQ (reference sequence). Full variable domain (rest looked up from reference TRBV13 and TRBJ1-1): AAGVIQSPRHLIKEKRETATLKCYPIPRHDTVYWYQQGPGQDPQFLISFYEKMQSDKGSIPDRFSAQQFSDYHSELNMSSLELGDSALYFCASGGLNTEAFFGQGTRLTVV.

The chain is built from TRBV7-8 and TRBJ2-5; TRBD2 aligns across 8 bases. This CDR3 is built from 12 residues. Germline CDR1 and CDR2: SGHVS and FQNEAQ. Trimming at V came to 7 bases and at J to 5 bases, leaving 3 bases not matched to a gene. The CDR3 bases are TGTGCCAGCAAACGGGAGGGGGAGACCCAGTACTTC. Translated, it gives CASKREGETQYF.

The J gene is TRBJ2-1, the V gene TRBV5-6, with D perhaps being TRBD1 or TRBD2 (5 bases each). The J call may not be correct, given that the DNA end is closer to TRBJ2-7. The length of the CDR3 is 16 residues. CDR1 and CDR2 (germline): SGHDT, YYEEEE. CDR3 nucleotide sequence: TGTGCCAGCAGCACCGGGACGCCGAGCTCCTACAATGAGCAGTACTTC. This gives the protein CASSTGTPSSYNEQYF.

This chain joins TRBV12-3 or TRBV12-4 and TRBJ2-7, with 7 bases identical to TRBD2. The CDR3 spans 13 residues. V lost 1 base and J lost 9; bases outside the gene matches: 6. Here the CDR3 DNA reads TGTGCCAGCAGTTTAGTTGCGGGAGCAGCGCAGTACTTC. As protein: CASSLVAGAAQYF.

V is TRBV5-6 and J is TRBJ2-1; 7 bases match TRBD2. Germline CDR1 and CDR2: SGHDT and YYEEEE. The CDR3 has 14 residues. V shed 4 bases and J 7 bases; nucleotides not matched to a gene: 8. The CDR3 protein is CASSVGLGDNEQFF. CDR3 nucleotides: TGTGCCAGCAGCGTCGGACTAGGGGATAATGAGCAGTTCTTC.

The chain joins TRBV10-3 to TRBJ2-5, with 7 bases identical to TRBD1. Germline CDR1 ENHRY, CDR2 SYGVKD. The CDR3 spans 14 residues. V lost 3 bases and J lost 4; bases outside the gene matches: 5. Here the CDR3 reads CAISDQGVTETQYF. The CDR3 nucleotides are TGTGCCATCAGTGATCAGGGGGTCACAGAGACCCAGTACTTC.

V and J are TRBV13 and TRBJ2-5, with 8 positions matching TRBD2. The CDR3 sequence is 15 residues long. CDR1 PRHDT and CDR2 FYEKMQ come from the germline V gene (reference sequence). With V trimmed by 1 base and J by 5 bases, 6 bases remained unmatched. The CDR3 sequence is CASSLVERETETQYF. The DNA of the CDR3 is TGTGCCAGCAGCTTAGTGGAGCGGGAGACGGAGACCCAGTACTTC.

The chain recombines TRBV6-6 with TRBJ2-2; TRBD2 is a possible D gene (5 bases). CDR1 and CDR2 from the germline V gene are MNHNY and SVGAGI (reference sequence). V was cut by 5 bases and J by 6 bases, with 13 bases left in between. This CDR3 comprises 14 residues. This CDR3 is CASSSAGGSGELFF. CDR3 nucleotide sequence: TGTGCCAGCAGTAGTGCCGGCGGGTCCGGGGAGCTGTTTTTT.

The rearrangement uses TRBV3-1 and TRBJ2-3; no clear D. The CDR3 is 17 residues long. Deletions cut 3 bases from V and 2 bases from J, with 18 bases between. CDR1 LGHDT and CDR2 YNNKEL come from the germline V gene (reference sequence). CDR3 residues: CASSQGIMGGNTDTQYF. CDR3 coding DNA: TGTGCCAGCAGCCAGGGTATAATGGGCGGAAACACAGATACGCAGTATTTT.

The chain employs TRBV5-5 and TRBJ2-1; 8 bases agree with TRBD2. Trimming at V came to 7 bases and at J to 2 bases, leaving 2 bases not matched to a gene. The CDR3 has 13 amino acids. Germline CDR1 SGHKS, CDR2 YYEKEE (reference sequence). The CDR3 coding sequence is TGTGCCAGCTCGCGGGAGGCCTACAATGAGCAGTTCTTC. This translates into CASSREAYNEQFF.

The chain combines TRBV6-6 with TRBJ2-7, with D possibly being TRBD1 or TRBD2 (6 bases each). V shed 5 bases and J shed 5 bases, with 19 bases lying between them. The CDR3 covers 15 residues. In germline, CDR1 is MNHNY, CDR2 SVGAGI (reference sequence). CDR3 coding DNA: TGTGCCAGCAGTAAACGTTTAGGGGGAGGAAACGAGCAGTACTTC. As protein: CASSKRLGGGNEQYF.

This clonotype was seen only a few times. CDR3 coding DNA: TGTGCCAGCATTAATAGCGGGAGCGGCACCGGGGAGCTGTTTTTT. Translated, it gives CASINSGSGTGELFF. The rearrangement uses TRBV6-5 and TRBJ2-2; 9 bases are shared with TRBD2. V shed 7 bases, J shed 4 bases, and the junction held 7 bases outside the gene matches. CDR1 and CDR2 from the germline V gene are MNHEY and SVGAGI. The CDR3 consists of 15 residues.

Only a few counts were recorded for this clonotype. CDR3 protein: CASSLPLDTRDTQYF. CDR3 coding DNA: TGCGCCAGCAGCTTGCCCTTGGACACCCGGGATACGCAGTATTTT. The chain has TRBV5-1 and TRBJ2-3; tentative D call: TRBD1 (5 bases). There are 15 residues in the CDR3. In germline, CDR1 is SGHRS, CDR2 YFSETQ. Deletions cut 1 base from V and 6 bases from J, with 15 bases between.

There are a few counts of this clonotype. The V and J genes are TRBV7-9 and TRBJ2-1; TRBD2 matches 14 bases. This CDR3 has 16 residues. Germline V gene data show CDR1 as SEHNR and CDR2 as FQNEAQ (reference sequence). V gave up 5 bases and J gave up 8 bases; unmatched junction bases: 8. The CDR3, as DNA: TGTGCCAGCAGCCAGCCCGGGACTAGCGGGAGTGATGAGCAGTTCTTC. It specifies CASSQPGTSGSDEQFF.

This clonotype was picked up a small number of times. The chain employs TRBV5-1 and TRBJ2-7; 7 nucleotides line up with TRBD1. The junction had 8 bases not matched to a gene; V was cut back by 2 bases and J by 3 bases. This CDR3 is 15 amino acids long. Germline values: CDR1 SGHRS, CDR2 YFSETQ. The CDR3 region is CASSFRFGQVYEQYF. As DNA, the CDR3 is TGCGCCAGCAGCTTTCGTTTTGGACAGGTCTACGAGCAGTACTTC.

The rearrangement uses TRBV12-3 or TRBV12-4 and TRBJ2-7; 7 bases match TRBD2. The V segment lost 1 base and the J segment 0 bases; nucleotides outside the gene matches: 3. The CDR3 runs 15 residues. The CDR3 bases are TGTGCCAGCAGTTTAGAGCCTAGCGGCTCCTACGAGCAGTACTTC. The encoded protein is CASSLEPSGSYEQYF.

The genes are TRBV20-1 and TRBJ2-3; D unclear. Trimming shortened V by 3 bases and J by 0 bases, and 7 bases separated the two germline ends. In germline, CDR1 is DFQATT, CDR2 SNEGSKA (reference sequence). This CDR3 has 13 residues. CDR3: CSARQDSTDTQYF. CDR3 DNA sequence: TGCAGTGCTAGGCAGGACAGCACAGATACGCAGTATTTT.

The J gene is TRBJ2-7, the V gene TRBV4-1; 10 bases match TRBD1. Per germline, CDR1 MGHRA and CDR2 YSYEKL. CDR3 length: 15 residues. Unmatched junction bases numbered 6, after V lost 4 bases and J lost 3 bases. The CDR3 DNA reads as TGCGCCAGCAGCCCTAGACAGGGGGCTTGCTACGAGCAGTACTTC. Its protein product is CASSPRQGACYEQYF.

V is TRBV7-6 and J is TRBJ2-4; D is ambiguous. The DNA end favors TRBJ2-7, so the J call may be wrong. The CDR3 covers 15 residues. CDR1 and CDR2 from the germline V gene are SGHVS and FNYEAQ. CDR3: CASSLTADTSYEQYF. The CDR3 bases are TGTGCCAGCAGCTTAACCGCTGACACCTCCTACGAGCAGTACTTC.

This clonotype was counted only a few times. The rearrangement links TRBV6-2 or TRBV6-3 to TRBJ2-1; 14 bases match TRBD2. There are 15 residues in the CDR3. The germline V gene has CDR1 MNHEY and CDR2 SVGEGT. Losses at the gene ends were 5 bases for V and 8 bases for J; bases not matched to a gene: 5. The CDR3 protein is CASSPGTSGRYEQFF. CDR3 in DNA: TGTGCCAGCAGTCCCGGGACTAGCGGGAGATATGAGCAGTTCTTC.

This chain connects TRBV20-1 to TRBJ1-5; D unresolved. Trimming left V 0 bases short and J 0 bases short, with 12 bases between. Looked up from germline, CDR1 is DFQATT and CDR2 is SNEGSKA (reference sequence). The CDR3 contains 16 residues. CDR3 coding DNA: TGCAGTGCTAGAGACACAAGAGACACTAGCAATCAGCCCCAGCATTTT. This encodes CSARDTRDTSNQPQHF.

This sequence joins TRBV15 and TRBJ1-1, with TRBD1 matching 7 bases. This CDR3 spans 15 amino acids. Germline V gives CDR1 LNHNV, CDR2 YYDKDF (reference sequence). V lost 5 bases to trimming and J lost 0 bases; unmatched junction nucleotides: 6. The DNA of the CDR3 is TGTGCCACCAGCCACCGGGACAGAATGAACACTGAAGCTTTCTTT. It translates to CATSHRDRMNTEAFF.